The clone carrying this T cell receptor beta chain was seen at least ten times. The source of the sample is a study of CDR3 diversity in severe acne. Trimming took 0 bases from V and 8 from J, leaving 16 bases between them. Germline lookup yields CDR1 DFQATT and CDR2 SNEGSKA (reference sequence). This CDR3 has 15 amino acids. TCRdb re-analysed the PCR reads in MiXCR, keeping a single row per CDR3 protein. The table has fewer than 90,000 distinct CDR3 sequences, around 54% seen once. V and J are TRBV20-1 and TRBJ2-2, with D tentatively TRBD1 or TRBD2 (5 bases each). This sequence originates from a male donor with severe acne vulgaris. Sequencing was carried out using blood. The CDR3 nucleotides read TGCAGTGCTAGAGATGGGGGTCCCACCGGGGGGGAGCTGTTTTTT. Translation: CSARDGGPTGGELFF.